This is a list of T cell receptor beta chains from one sample in a study of cytomegalovirus exposure and HLA in healthy donors. Sequencing was performed with immunoSEQ multiplex PCR; in TCRdb, only in-frame clones are kept and a portion is missing. The table has under 200,000 clones, 82% seen once. The sample consisted of PBMCs. The receptors shown here come from a girl aged 5 to 17 in good health and CMV-seropositive. CDR3s include the opening cysteine and the closing phenylalanine or tryptophan. Each record gives: V gene, J gene, clone size, D gene, CDR3 protein, CDR3 DNA. D genes are given only for firm matches. Clone size, where shown, is once, few, many, or a class for clones that have expanded.

TRBV10-1	TRBJ2-1	NA	NA	CASKPWGDNEQFF	TGCGCCAGCAAACCCTGGGGGGACAATGAGCAGTTCTTC
TRBV5-1	TRBJ2-1	NA	NA	CASSLYEINEQFF	TGCGCCAGCAGCTTATATGAGATCAATGAGCAGTTCTTC
TRBV2	TRBJ2-6	NA	NA	CASSVSSGANVLTF	TGTGCCAGCAGTGTCAGCTCTGGGGCCAACGTCCTGACTTTC
TRBV6-5	TRBJ1-2	NA	NA	CASSRGSESYGYTF	TGTGCCAGCAGTAGGGGGTCAGAGTCCTATGGCTACACCTTC
TRBV18	TRBJ2-5	NA	NA	CASSAGHQETQYF	TGTGCCAGCTCAGCAGGCCACCAAGAGACCCAGTACTTC
TRBV5-6	TRBJ2-2	NA	TRBD2	CASSLALAGDTGELFF	TGTGCCAGCAGCTTGGCACTAGCGGGAGACACCGGGGAGCTGTTTTTT
TRBV30	TRBJ2-1	NA	TRBD2	CAWSFARLASFYNEQFF	TGTGCCTGGAGTTTTGCCCGACTAGCTTCATTTTACAATGAGCAGTTCTTC
TRBV7-9	TRBJ2-3	NA	TRBD2	CASSSTSSGGRADTQYF	TGTGCCAGCAGCTCGACCTCTAGCGGGGGGCGAGCAGATACGCAGTATTTT
TRBV20-1	TRBJ2-5	NA	TRBD2	CRGGWGETQYF	TGCAGGGGGGGGTGGGGAGAGACCCAGTACTTC
TRBV5-6	TRBJ2-7	NA	TRBD1	CASSLAMDRARTYEQYF	TGTGCCAGCAGCTTGGCCATGGACAGGGCGCGTACCTACGAGCAGTACTTC
TRBV15	TRBJ1-1	NA	TRBD1	CATSRDRGPNTEAFF	TGTGCCACCAGCAGAGACAGGGGGCCTAACACTGAAGCTTTCTTT
TRBV5-1	TRBJ1-2	NA	NA	CASSLDQGTGYGYTF	TGCGCCAGCAGCTTGGATCAGGGGACGGGCTATGGCTACACCTTC
TRBV29-1	TRBJ1-1	NA	TRBD1	CSVAGLGQGGTEAFF	TGCAGCGTTGCGGGGCTAGGACAGGGGGGAACTGAAGCTTTCTTT
TRBV7-8	TRBJ1-5	NA	NA	CASSLNRVEGNQPQHF	TGTGCCAGCAGCTTAAACAGGGTGGAGGGCAATCAGCCCCAGCATTTT
TRBV5-1	TRBJ2-7	once	TRBD1	CASSLGQGAYEQYF	TGCGCCAGCAGCTTGGGACAGGGGGCATACGAGCAGTACTTC
TRBV7-8	TRBJ1-5	few	TRBD1	CASSLATGGDQPQHF	TGTGCCAGCAGCTTAGCGACAGGGGGCGATCAGCCCCAGCATTTT
TRBV7-2	TRBJ1-1	NA	NA	CASSFPGHFAFF	TGTGCCAGCAGCTTCCCGGGACATTTCGCTTTCTTT
TRBV10-3	TRBJ2-1	once	TRBD2	CAIRLAGGTVNEQFF	TGTGCCATCAGACTAGCGGGAGGGACAGTCAATGAGCAGTTCTTC
TRBV7-8	TRBJ1-2	NA	TRBD1	CASSPTGGYGYTF	TGTGCCAGCAGCCCCACAGGGGGCTATGGCTACACCTTC
TRBV7-6	TRBJ2-1	NA	TRBD2	CASSLALAGVNEQFF	TGTGCCAGCAGCTTGGCACTAGCGGGAGTAAATGAGCAGTTCTTC
TRBV27	TRBJ1-5	NA	NA	CASSPGRGAGDNQPQHF	TGTGCCAGCAGCCCGGGACGGGGGGCTGGGGACAATCAGCCCCAGCATTTT
TRBV7-2	TRBJ2-7	once	TRBD1	CASSLRQGPYEQYF	TGTGCCAGCAGCCTTAGACAGGGGCCCTACGAGCAGTACTTC
TRBV7-2	TRBJ2-1	NA	TRBD1	CASSQDRGSYNEQFF	TGTGCCAGCAGCCAGGACAGGGGCTCCTACAATGAGCAGTTCTTC
TRBV6-1	TRBJ1-1	few	NA	CASSRLAAEAFF	TGTGCCAGCAGCCGACTAGCCGCAGAAGCTTTCTTT
TRBV27	TRBJ2-2	NA	NA	CASSSLDSPTGELFF	TGTGCCAGCAGTTCCCTCGACAGCCCCACCGGGGAGCTGTTTTTT
TRBV18	TRBJ1-1	NA	TRBD1	CASSSRTGGTEAFF	TGTGCCAGCTCATCCCGGACAGGGGGCACTGAAGCTTTCTTT
TRBV4-2	TRBJ2-2	NA	TRBD2	CASSQELAGRTGELFF	TGTGCCAGCAGCCAAGAGCTAGCGGGAAGGACCGGGGAGCTGTTTTTT
TRBV7-2	TRBJ1-2	NA	TRBD1	CASSLGTGFGYTF	TGTGCCAGCAGCTTGGGGACAGGGTTTGGCTACACCTTC
TRBV6-5	TRBJ1-5	NA	NA	CASSYSSGSNQPQHF	TGTGCCAGCAGTTACTCGTCCGGGAGCAATCAGCCCCAGCATTTT
TRBV2	TRBJ2-5	NA	TRBD2	CASSERRTSGQETQYF	TGTGCCAGCAGTGAACGTCGTACTAGCGGGCAAGAGACCCAGTACTTC
TRBV27	TRBJ2-1	NA	TRBD1	CASSPTGTGQYNEQFF	TGTGCCAGCAGCCCTACCGGGACAGGGCAATACAATGAGCAGTTCTTC
TRBV7-6	TRBJ2-7	NA	NA	CASSLQYDEQYF	TGTGCCAGCAGCCTGCAGTATGACGAGCAGTACTTC
TRBV11-3	TRBJ2-3	NA	NA	CASSLESPPMDTQYF	TGTGCCAGCAGCTTAGAGAGCCCGCCGATGGATACGCAGTATTTT
TRBV28	TRBJ1-1	NA	NA	CASSFRQGVPNTEAFF	TGTGCCAGCAGTTTTCGCCAGGGCGTTCCGAACACTGAAGCTTTCTTT
TRBV5-1	TRBJ1-3	NA	NA	CASSQYGVPSSGNTIYF	TGCGCCAGCAGCCAATACGGAGTTCCTAGCTCTGGAAACACCATATATTTT
TRBV19	TRBJ2-1	once	TRBD2	CASSRLAGKLNEQFF	TGTGCCAGTAGTAGGCTAGCGGGGAAACTCAATGAGCAGTTCTTC